This T cell receptor beta chain is drawn from a study of T cell repertoires in cytomegalovirus infection. TCRdb used MiXCR to reprocess the reads, holding one entry per CDR3 protein. The sample has 200,000 to 300,000 distinct CDR3 sequences, roughly 9.1% seen once. Trimming left V 4 bases short and J 1 base short, with 19 bases between. CDR1 is SGHNT, CDR2 YYREEE, per germline (reference sequence). The length of the CDR3 is 17 residues. The sequenced sample was PBMCs. The sequence came from a human donor in good health (CMV status not recorded). Some clones in this sample may be carry-over from other donors' samples. The genes are TRBV5-4 and TRBJ2-3, with D hard to call. The CDR3 DNA is TGTGCCAGCAGCCTACCCAGAGTACATCTTGGCACAGATACGCAGTATTTT. It translates to CASSLPRVHLGTDTQYF.